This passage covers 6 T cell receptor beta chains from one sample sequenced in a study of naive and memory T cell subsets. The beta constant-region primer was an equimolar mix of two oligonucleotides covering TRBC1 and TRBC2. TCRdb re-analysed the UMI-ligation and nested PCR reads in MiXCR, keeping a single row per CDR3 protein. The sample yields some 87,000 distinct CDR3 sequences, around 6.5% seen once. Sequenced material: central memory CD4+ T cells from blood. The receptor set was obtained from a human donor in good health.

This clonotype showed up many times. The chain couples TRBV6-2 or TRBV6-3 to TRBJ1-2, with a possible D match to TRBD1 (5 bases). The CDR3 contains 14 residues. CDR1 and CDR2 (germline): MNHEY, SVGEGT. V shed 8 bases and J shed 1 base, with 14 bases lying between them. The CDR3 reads CASFLGDVNYGYTF. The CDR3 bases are TGTGCCAGCTTCCTGGGGGACGTTAACTATGGCTACACCTTC.

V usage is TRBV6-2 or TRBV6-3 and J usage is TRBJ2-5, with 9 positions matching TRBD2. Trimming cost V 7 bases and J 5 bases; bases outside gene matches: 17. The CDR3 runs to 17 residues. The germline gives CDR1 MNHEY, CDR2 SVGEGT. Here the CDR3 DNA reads TGTGCCAGCAAATCCCCCCGTAGCGGGAGAGGTCGCGAGACCCAGTACTTC. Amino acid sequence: CASKSPRSGRGRETQYF.

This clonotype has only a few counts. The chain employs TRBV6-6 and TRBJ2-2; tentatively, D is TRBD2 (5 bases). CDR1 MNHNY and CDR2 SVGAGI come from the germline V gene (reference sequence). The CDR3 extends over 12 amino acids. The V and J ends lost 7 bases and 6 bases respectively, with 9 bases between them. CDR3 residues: CASKEAAGELFF. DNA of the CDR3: TGTGCCAGCAAAGAAGCGGCCGGGGAGCTGTTTTTT.

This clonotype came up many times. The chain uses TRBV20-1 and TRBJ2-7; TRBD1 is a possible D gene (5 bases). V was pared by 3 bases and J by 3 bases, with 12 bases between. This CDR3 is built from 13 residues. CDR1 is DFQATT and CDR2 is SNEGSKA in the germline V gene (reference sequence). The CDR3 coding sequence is TGCAGTGCTAGTTCCCCCCAGGGCTACGAGCAGTACTTC. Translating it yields CSASSPQGYEQYF.

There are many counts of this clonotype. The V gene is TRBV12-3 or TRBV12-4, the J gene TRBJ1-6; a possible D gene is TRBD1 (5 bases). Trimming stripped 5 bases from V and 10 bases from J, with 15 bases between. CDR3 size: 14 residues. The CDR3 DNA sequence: TGTGCCAGCAGTAACCGGGACCTCGGATCACCCCTCCACTTT. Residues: CASSNRDLGSPLHF.

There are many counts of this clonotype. The CDR3 spells CASSRLAWSGANVLTF. The CDR3 coding sequence is TGTGCCAGCAGCCGTCTGGCCTGGTCTGGGGCCAACGTCCTGACTTTC. The rearrangement uses TRBV11-2 and TRBJ2-6; D remains ambiguous. The CDR3 loop spans 16 amino acids. Germline lookup yields CDR1 SGHAT and CDR2 FQNNGV. Trimming left V 5 bases short and J 1 base short, with 12 bases between.